Here is one T cell receptor beta chain with its context. The assay was immunoSEQ multiplex PCR, and TCRdb's table has in-frame clones only and misses some. The table lists roughly 42,000 clones, 90% of them singletons. The data derive from a study of blood T cell repertoires in COVID-19. The sequenced sample consisted of peripheral blood. The source of this sequence is a man in his fifties with active COVID-19.

CDR3 nucleotide sequence: TGTGCCAGCAGCCGGACAGGGTCTTCCTACGAGCAGTACTTC. It encodes CASSRTGSSYEQYF. The chain couples TRBV3-1 (or the pseudogene TRBV3-2) to TRBJ2-7; 8 nucleotides align to TRBD1. Germline V gene sequence: CDR1 LGHDT, CDR2 YNNKEL (reference sequence). The CDR3 is made up of 14 amino acids. J was trimmed by 1 base and V by 4 bases; bases with no gene match: 3.